The rows below give T cell receptor beta chains drawn from one sample of a study of cytomegalovirus exposure and HLA in healthy donors. Profiled with immunoSEQ multiplex PCR; TCRdb holds only in-frame clones, not every one. In the table there are more than 85,000 clones, 85% to 90% of which are singletons. Sequencing was performed on PBMCs. The receptors shown here come from a woman under 30 in good health and CMV-seronegative. Each CDR3 is given with its conserved first and last residue. Each record gives: CDR3 DNA, CDR3 protein, clone size, V gene, D gene, J gene, CDR3 length. D genes are given only for firm matches. Some rows have no size entry. The others give once, few or many, or a class for an expanded clone.

TGTGCCAGCAGCCCCGGATGGCGGGACTACGAGCAGTACTTC | CASSPGWRDYEQYF | - | TRBV5-4 | - | TRBJ2-7 | 14
TGTGCCAGCAGTCAGGCCCAGGGATGGGAGACCCAGTACTTC | CASSQAQGWETQYF | - | TRBV9 | - | TRBJ2-5 | 14
TGTGCCAGCAGTTTACTAGGGGCGCAGGGCTATGGCTACACCTTC | CASSLLGAQGYGYTF | - | TRBV28 | - | TRBJ1-2 | 15
TGCGCCAGCAGCTTGGTAGCGGGGGTGCAAGAGACCCAGTACTTC | CASSLVAGVQETQYF | - | TRBV5-1 | TRBD2 | TRBJ2-5 | 15
TGTGCCAGCAGCTTAGGCCGGGACAGGGTGTCCTACGAGCAGTACTTC | CASSLGRDRVSYEQYF | - | TRBV7-9 | TRBD1 | TRBJ2-7 | 16
TGTGCCAGTAGCAGGGGTAGCAACGAGCAGTACTTC | CASSRGSNEQYF | - | TRBV19 | - | TRBJ2-7 | 12
TGTGCCAGTAGACCGGGATCTCTCCCAACTAATGAAAAACTGTTTTTT | CASRPGSLPTNEKLFF | - | TRBV19 | - | TRBJ1-4 | 16
TGTGCCAGCAGCCAAGAGCGTGAAGTGGTGAACACTGAAGCTTTCTTT | CASSQEREVVNTEAFF | - | TRBV4-2 | - | TRBJ1-1 | 16
TGCAGTTACAATGGCTACACCTTC | CSYNGYTF | - | TRBV20-1 | - | TRBJ1-2 | 8
TGTGCCAGCAGCTTATCTATCCAAGAGACCCAGTACTTC | CASSLSIQETQYF | - | TRBV11-2 | - | TRBJ2-5 | 13
TGTGCCAGCAGCCCGGACTGGGGAAGGGTCGGGGAGCTGTTTTTT | CASSPDWGRVGELFF | - | TRBV7-6 | - | TRBJ2-2 | 15
TGTGCCAGTGCGACAGGGCTTTCCTACGAGCAGTACTTC | CASATGLSYEQYF | once | TRBV28 | TRBD1 | TRBJ2-7 | 13
TGTGCCAGCAGTTCCTCCGGGACAGGGCGTCCCTACGAGCAGTACTTC | CASSSSGTGRPYEQYF | - | TRBV28 | TRBD1 | TRBJ2-7 | 16
TGCGCCAGCAGCTTGGCCTCCAGGGAAGAGACCCAGTACTTC | CASSLASREETQYF | - | TRBV5-1 | - | TRBJ2-5 | 14
TGTGCCAGCAGTTACTCGTCCGGGTCTCTGGAGACCCAGTACTTC | CASSYSSGSLETQYF | once | TRBV6-5 | - | TRBJ2-5 | 15
TGTGCCAGCAGTTACGCCGGACAGGGTTCAGCTTTCTTT | CASSYAGQGSAFF | - | TRBV6-5 | TRBD1 | TRBJ1-1 | 13
TGTGCCAGCCGACGACAGGGCGGCACAGATACGCAGTATTTT | CASRRQGGTDTQYF | - | TRBV6-1 | TRBD1 | TRBJ2-3 | 14
TGTGCCAGCAGCCACTCGTCAGGGGGCGCGGAGGGCTACACCTTC | CASSHSSGGAEGYTF | - | TRBV5-4 | TRBD1 | TRBJ1-2 | 15
TGTGCCAGCAGCTCTATGAACACTGAAGCTTTCTTT | CASSSMNTEAFF | - | TRBV5-4 | - | TRBJ1-1 | 12
TGTGCCAGCAGCGTACCAGGGTCCTACGAGCAGTACTTC | CASSVPGSYEQYF | - | TRBV7-2 | - | TRBJ2-7 | 13
TGTGCCAGCAGTCTGGGACTAGATCGGGACACCGGGGAGCTGTTTTTT | CASSLGLDRDTGELFF | - | TRBV27 | TRBD2 | TRBJ2-2 | 16
TGTGCCAGCACCGCCCCCCTCCAGGGAAGAAATCAGCCCCAGCATTTT | CASTAPLQGRNQPQHF | - | TRBV19 | - | TRBJ1-5 | 16
TGTGCCAGCAGCCAACCCCGACAGGGTAACACTGAAGCTTTCTTT | CASSQPRQGNTEAFF | once | TRBV4-2 | TRBD1 | TRBJ1-1 | 15
TGTGCCAGCAGCTTATTGGGGGCACTAGCGGGAGGCTATGAGCAGTTCTTC | CASSLLGALAGGYEQFF | - | TRBV7-8 | TRBD2 | TRBJ2-1 | 17
TGTGCCAGCGAACAGGGGGCTATTTTGCAGCCCCAGCATTTT | CASEQGAILQPQHF | - | TRBV28 | TRBD1 | TRBJ1-5 | 14
TGTGCCAGCAGCTTAAAGGGGGACACCACAGATACGCAGTATTTT | CASSLKGDTTDTQYF | - | TRBV7-3 | - | TRBJ2-3 | 15
TGCAGCGTTGGGGGGCCTTTAGCGGGAGAGATCTACGAGCAGTACTTC | CSVGGPLAGEIYEQYF | - | TRBV29-1 | TRBD2 | TRBJ2-7 | 16
TGTGCCAGCTCACGTGGGACAGGAGACACAGATACGCAGTATTTT | CASSRGTGDTDTQYF | - | TRBV18 | TRBD1 | TRBJ2-3 | 15
TGTGCCAGCAGCGTGACTAGCGGGGGGAGGGTAATGGCCGGGGAGCTGTTTTTT | CASSVTSGGRVMAGELFF | - | TRBV9 | TRBD2 | TRBJ2-2 | 18
TGTGCCAGCAGCTTGGGAGCAGATTCACCCCTCCACTTT | CASSLGADSPLHF | - | TRBV11-2 | - | TRBJ1-6 | 13
TGTGCCAGCAGCTTAGCTTTGGGGGCCAATGAGCAGTTCTTC | CASSLALGANEQFF | - | TRBV11-2 | - | TRBJ2-1 | 14
TGTGCCAGCAGGGAACTAGCGGGAGACTCCTACAATGAGCAGTTCTTC | CASRELAGDSYNEQFF | once | TRBV2 | TRBD2 | TRBJ2-1 | 16
TGTGCCAGCAGCACAGGCCAAGAGACCCAGTACTTC | CASSTGQETQYF | - | TRBV13 | - | TRBJ2-5 | 12
TGTGCCTGGAGTGCAGGGGGCGCAGGGCAGCCCCAGCATTTT | CAWSAGGAGQPQHF | - | TRBV30 | TRBD1 | TRBJ1-5 | 14
TGTGCCAGCACTCCAATCCTGGACAGGGGGCGACCCACTGGAAACACCATATATTTT | CASTPILDRGRPTGNTIYF | - | TRBV2 | TRBD1 | TRBJ1-3 | 19
TGTGCCAGCAGCTCAGACAGGAAGGTGCAGTTCTTC | CASSSDRKVQFF | - | TRBV11-2 | - | TRBJ2-1 | 12
TGTGCCAGCAGTTCAGGACAGGACTATGGCTACACCTTC | CASSSGQDYGYTF | - | TRBV2 | TRBD1 | TRBJ1-2 | 13
TGTGCCAGCAGCCCCCTCTCTGGGGCCAACGTCCTGACTTTC | CASSPLSGANVLTF | - | TRBV9 | - | TRBJ2-6 | 14
TGTGCCAGCAGCTTTTTACACTCCTACGAGCAGTACTTC | CASSFLHSYEQYF | - | TRBV7-9 | - | TRBJ2-7 | 13
TGTGCCAGCAGTTTAGGGCCACACTATGGCTACACCTTC | CASSLGPHYGYTF | - | TRBV28 | - | TRBJ1-2 | 13
TGTGCCAGCAGTGATCTCAGGGGAAGCACAGATACGCAGTATTTT | CASSDLRGSTDTQYF | - | TRBV25-1 | - | TRBJ2-3 | 15
TGTGCCAGCAGAGGGAGCAGGGAGACCCAGTACTTC | CASRGSRETQYF | - | TRBV11-2 | - | TRBJ2-5 | 12
TGTGCCAGCAGTGGGACAGGGGAGGGTCCCTACGAGCAGTACTTC | CASSGTGEGPYEQYF | few | TRBV6-1 | TRBD1 | TRBJ2-7 | 15
TGTGCCAGCAGGACCGGGACAGGGGGCCGCTACACCTTC | CASRTGTGGRYTF | - | TRBV27 | TRBD1 | TRBJ1-2 | 13
TGTGCCAGTAGTATCGCGGGGGAGGGCTACACCTTC | CASSIAGEGYTF | once | TRBV19 | - | TRBJ1-2 | 12
TGCGCCAGCACCACGACAGGGCCCCGCTATGGCTACACCTTC | CASTTTGPRYGYTF | - | TRBV23-1 | TRBD1 | TRBJ1-2 | 14
TGTGCCAGCAGCTCAGGGACTAGCGGGGGGACTGGAGAGACCCAGTACTTC | CASSSGTSGGTGETQYF | - | TRBV7-9 | TRBD2 | TRBJ2-5 | 17
TGTGCCAGCAGCTTCACAGGGAATGAGCAGTTCTTC | CASSFTGNEQFF | - | TRBV7-3 | - | TRBJ2-1 | 12
TGTGCCAGCAGTGATCGGGGGGCAGGGCAGTACTTC | CASSDRGAGQYF | few | TRBV2 | - | TRBJ2-7 | 12
TGTGCCTGGAGCGACCCGTGGGGGAGACAGGGATCCTACGAGCAGTACTTC | CAWSDPWGRQGSYEQYF | - | TRBV30 | TRBD1 | TRBJ2-7 | 17
TGTGCCAGCCAAAGGGCGTCCAGGGCCACAGATACGCAGTATTTT | CASQRASRATDTQYF | - | TRBV6-5 | - | TRBJ2-3 | 15
TGTGCCAGCAATCGGGACAACATCGCCGGGGAGCTGTTTTTT | CASNRDNIAGELFF | - | TRBV2 | - | TRBJ2-2 | 14
TGTGCCAGCAGCGTAGAGGGCAGGGGGCCAAGCAATGAGCAGTTCTTC | CASSVEGRGPSNEQFF | - | TRBV9 | TRBD1 | TRBJ2-1 | 16